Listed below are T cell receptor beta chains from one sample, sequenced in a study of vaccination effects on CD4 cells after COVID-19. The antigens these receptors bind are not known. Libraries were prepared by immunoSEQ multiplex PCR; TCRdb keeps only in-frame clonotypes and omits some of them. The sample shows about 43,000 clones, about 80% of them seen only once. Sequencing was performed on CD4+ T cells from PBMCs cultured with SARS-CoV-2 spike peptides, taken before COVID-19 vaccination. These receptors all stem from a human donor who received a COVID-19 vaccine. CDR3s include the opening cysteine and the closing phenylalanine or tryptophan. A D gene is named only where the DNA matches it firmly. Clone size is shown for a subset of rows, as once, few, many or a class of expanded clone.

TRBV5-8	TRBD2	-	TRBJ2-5	TGTGCCAGCAGCTTTTCCCGGACTAGCGGGGAGACCCAGTACTTC	CASSFSRTSGETQYF
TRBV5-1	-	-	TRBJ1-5	TGCGCCAGCAGCGGGACACCCGATCAGCCCCAGCATTTT	CASSGTPDQPQHF
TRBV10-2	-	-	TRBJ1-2	TGCGCCAGCAGTGACTTGGTGGGGCAGTTGGGACGCTACACCTTC	CASSDLVGQLGRYTF
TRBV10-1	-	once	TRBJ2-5	TGCGCCAGCAGTCTTGAATCAGAGACCCAGTACTTC	CASSLESETQYF
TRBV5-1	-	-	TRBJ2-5	TGCGCCAGCAGCTTGGTTGCGGGGGCCCAAGAGACCCAGTACTTC	CASSLVAGAQETQYF
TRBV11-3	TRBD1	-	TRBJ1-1	TGTGCCAGCAGCTTAGCAGGGGGGAACACTGAAGCTTTCTTT	CASSLAGGNTEAFF
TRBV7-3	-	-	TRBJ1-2	TGTGCCAGCAGCTTAACGCCCGGAGCAGATGGCTACACCTTC	CASSLTPGADGYTF
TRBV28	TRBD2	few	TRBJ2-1	TGTGCCAGCTCCCGTGGGCGGGGGGCATACAATGAGCAGTTCTTC	CASSRGRGAYNEQFF
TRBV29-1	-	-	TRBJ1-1	TGCAGCGTTGTTGCACAGACGAACACTGAAGCTTTCTTT	CSVVAQTNTEAFF
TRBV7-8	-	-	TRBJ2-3	TGTGCCAGCAGTCCAGCGGCGCGGGACTCAGCAGATACGCAGTATTTT	CASSPAARDSADTQYF
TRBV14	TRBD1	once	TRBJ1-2	TGTGCCAGCAGCCAAACTACAGGGGCCAATGGCTACACCTTC	CASSQTTGANGYTF
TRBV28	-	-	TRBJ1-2	TGTGCCAGCAGTCCTCTAGGGGACCATGGCTACACCTTC	CASSPLGDHGYTF